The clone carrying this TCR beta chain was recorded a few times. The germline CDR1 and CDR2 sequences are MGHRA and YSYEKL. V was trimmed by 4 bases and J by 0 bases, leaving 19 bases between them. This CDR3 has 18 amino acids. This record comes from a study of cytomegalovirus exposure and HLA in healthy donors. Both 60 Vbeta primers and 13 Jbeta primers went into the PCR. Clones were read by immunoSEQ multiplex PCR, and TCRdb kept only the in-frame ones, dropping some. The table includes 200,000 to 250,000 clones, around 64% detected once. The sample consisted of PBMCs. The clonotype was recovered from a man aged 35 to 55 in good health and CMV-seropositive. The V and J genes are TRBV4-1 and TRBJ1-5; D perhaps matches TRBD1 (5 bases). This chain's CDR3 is CASSPSRDGGYSNQPQHF. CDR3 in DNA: TGCGCCAGCAGCCCCTCGAGGGACGGGGGATATAGCAATCAGCCCCAGCATTTT.